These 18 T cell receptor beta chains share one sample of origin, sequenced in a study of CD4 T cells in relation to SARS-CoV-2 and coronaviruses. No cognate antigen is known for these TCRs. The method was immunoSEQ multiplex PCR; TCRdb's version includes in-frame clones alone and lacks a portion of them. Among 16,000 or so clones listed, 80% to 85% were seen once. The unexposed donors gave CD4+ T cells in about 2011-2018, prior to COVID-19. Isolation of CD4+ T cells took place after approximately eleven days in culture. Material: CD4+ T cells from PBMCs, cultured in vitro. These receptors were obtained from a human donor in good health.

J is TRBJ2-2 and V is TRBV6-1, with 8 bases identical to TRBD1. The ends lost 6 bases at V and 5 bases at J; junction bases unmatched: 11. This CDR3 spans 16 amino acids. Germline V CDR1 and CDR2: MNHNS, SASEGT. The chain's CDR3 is CASSEPGQEVTGELFF. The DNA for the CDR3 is TGTGCCAGCAGCGAACCGGGACAGGAGGTAACCGGGGAGCTGTTTTTT.

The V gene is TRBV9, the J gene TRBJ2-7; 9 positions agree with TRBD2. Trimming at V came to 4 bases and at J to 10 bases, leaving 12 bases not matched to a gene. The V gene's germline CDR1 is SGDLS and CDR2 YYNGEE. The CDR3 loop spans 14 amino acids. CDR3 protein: CASSLTGTSSAQYF. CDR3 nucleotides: TGTGCCAGCAGCCTCACCGGGACTAGCTCGGCCCAGTACTTC.

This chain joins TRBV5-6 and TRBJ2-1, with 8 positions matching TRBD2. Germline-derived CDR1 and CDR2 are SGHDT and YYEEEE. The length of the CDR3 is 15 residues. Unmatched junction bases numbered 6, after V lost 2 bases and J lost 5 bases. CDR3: CASSLWTSSNNEQFF. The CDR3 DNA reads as TGTGCCAGCAGCTTATGGACTAGCAGCAACAATGAGCAGTTCTTC.

CDR3 DNA sequence: TGTGCCAGCAGTTGGACAGGGGACACTGAAGCTTTCTTT. Protein: CASSWTGDTEAFF. V is TRBV11-3 and J is TRBJ1-1; 9 bases map to TRBD1. This CDR3 contains 13 residues. Trimming cost V 6 bases and J 3 bases; bases outside gene matches: 2. Per the germline V gene, CDR1 is SGHNT and CDR2 is YENEEA.

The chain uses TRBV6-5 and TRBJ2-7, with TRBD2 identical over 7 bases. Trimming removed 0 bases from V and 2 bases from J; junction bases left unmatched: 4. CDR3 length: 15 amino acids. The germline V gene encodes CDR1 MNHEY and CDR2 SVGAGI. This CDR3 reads CASSYSAGSPYEQYF. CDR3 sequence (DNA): TGTGCCAGCAGTTACTCAGCGGGATCCCCCTACGAGCAGTACTTC.

In DNA form, the CDR3 reads TGTGCCATCAGACAGGGGGCGCAAACCGGGGAGCTGTTTTTT. Translating it yields CAIRQGAQTGELFF. The chain couples TRBV7-8 to TRBJ2-2; 10 nucleotides line up with TRBD1. The CDR3 is 14 residues long. CDR1 is SGHVS and CDR2 is FQNEAQ in the germline V gene. V gave up 10 bases and J gave up 5 bases; unmatched junction bases: 7.

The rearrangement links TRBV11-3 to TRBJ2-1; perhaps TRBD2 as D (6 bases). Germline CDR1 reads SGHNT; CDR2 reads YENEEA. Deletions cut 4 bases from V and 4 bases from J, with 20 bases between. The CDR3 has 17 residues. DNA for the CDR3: TGTGCCAGCAGCTCACGTCGGGGCGGCGGGGAGTACAATGAGCAGTTCTTC. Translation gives CASSSRRGGGEYNEQFF.

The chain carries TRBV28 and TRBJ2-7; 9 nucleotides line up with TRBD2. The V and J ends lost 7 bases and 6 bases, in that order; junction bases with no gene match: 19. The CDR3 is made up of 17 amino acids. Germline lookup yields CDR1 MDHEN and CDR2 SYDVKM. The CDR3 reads CASNPRIVLAGFGEQYF. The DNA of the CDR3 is TGTGCCAGCAACCCGCGGATAGTCCTAGCGGGATTTGGCGAGCAGTACTTC.

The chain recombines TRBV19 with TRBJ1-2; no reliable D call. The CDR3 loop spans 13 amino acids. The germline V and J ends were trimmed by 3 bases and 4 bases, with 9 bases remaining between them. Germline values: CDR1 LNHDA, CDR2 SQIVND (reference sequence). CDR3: CASSISGSYGYTF. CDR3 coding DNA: TGTGCCAGTAGTATTTCGGGGTCCTATGGCTACACCTTC.

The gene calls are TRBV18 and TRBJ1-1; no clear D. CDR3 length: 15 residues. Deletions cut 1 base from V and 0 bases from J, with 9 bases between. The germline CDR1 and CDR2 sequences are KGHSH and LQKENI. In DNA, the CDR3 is TGTGCCAGCTCACCACAAGGCAGCATGAACACTGAAGCTTTCTTT. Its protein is CASSPQGSMNTEAFF.

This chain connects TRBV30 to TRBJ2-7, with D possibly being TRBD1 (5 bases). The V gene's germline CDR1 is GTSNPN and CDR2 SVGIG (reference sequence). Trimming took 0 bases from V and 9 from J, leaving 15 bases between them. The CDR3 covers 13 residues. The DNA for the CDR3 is TGTGCCTGGAGTGTACAAGACAGTTTGTCGCAGTACTTC. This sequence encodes CAWSVQDSLSQYF.

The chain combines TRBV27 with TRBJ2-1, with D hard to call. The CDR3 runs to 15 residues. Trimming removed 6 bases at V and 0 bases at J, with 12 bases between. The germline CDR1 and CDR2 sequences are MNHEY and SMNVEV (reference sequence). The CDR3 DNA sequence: TGTGCCAGCAGAAAGGTCCCTGCCTCCTACAATGAGCAGTTCTTC. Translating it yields CASRKVPASYNEQFF.

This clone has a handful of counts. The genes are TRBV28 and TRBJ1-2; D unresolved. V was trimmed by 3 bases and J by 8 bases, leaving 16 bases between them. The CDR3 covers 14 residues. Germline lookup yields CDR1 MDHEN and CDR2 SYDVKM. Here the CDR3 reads CASSLGNLSEGYTF. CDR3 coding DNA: TGTGCCAGCAGTTTGGGCAATCTGAGTGAGGGCTACACCTTC.

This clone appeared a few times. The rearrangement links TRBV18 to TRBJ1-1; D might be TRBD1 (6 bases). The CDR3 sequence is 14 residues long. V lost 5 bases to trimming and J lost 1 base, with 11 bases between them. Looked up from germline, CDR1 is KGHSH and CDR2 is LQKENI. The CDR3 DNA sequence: TGTGCCAGCTCAGGTACAGGGAGGAACACTGAAGCTTTCTTT. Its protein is CASSGTGRNTEAFF.

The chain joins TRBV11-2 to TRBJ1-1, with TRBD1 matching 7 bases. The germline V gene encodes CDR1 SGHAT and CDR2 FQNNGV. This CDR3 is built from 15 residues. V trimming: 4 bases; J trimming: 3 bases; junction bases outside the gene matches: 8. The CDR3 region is CASSSSLRGDTEAFF. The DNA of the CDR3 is TGTGCCAGCAGCTCTTCCCTCAGGGGGGACACTGAAGCTTTCTTT.

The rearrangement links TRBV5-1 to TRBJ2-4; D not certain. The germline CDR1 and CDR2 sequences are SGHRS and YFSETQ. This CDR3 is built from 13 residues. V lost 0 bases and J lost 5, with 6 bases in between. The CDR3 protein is CASSLDVENIQYF. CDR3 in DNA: TGCGCCAGCAGCTTGGATGTAGAAAACATTCAGTACTTC.

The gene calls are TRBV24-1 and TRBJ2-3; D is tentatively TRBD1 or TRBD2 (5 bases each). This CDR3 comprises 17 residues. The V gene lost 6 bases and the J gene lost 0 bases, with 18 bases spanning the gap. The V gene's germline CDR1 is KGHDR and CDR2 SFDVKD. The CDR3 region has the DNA TGTGCCACCAGTTCCCATTTCGGGGCTCCTAGCACAGATACGCAGTATTTT. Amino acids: CATSSHFGAPSTDTQYF.

Written as DNA, the CDR3 is TGTGCCAGCAGTCCCGCGACCTGGGGGGAAAAACTGTTTTTT. Its translation is CASSPATWGEKLFF. The rearrangement joins TRBV6-5 to TRBJ1-4, with D maybe TRBD1 (5 bases). V gave up 5 bases and J gave up 8 bases, with 15 bases separating them. This CDR3 is built from 14 residues. Germline assignment: CDR1 MNHEY and CDR2 SVGAGI.